This TCR beta chain was identified in a study of blood T cells in healthy people across ages. The overall study: In model experiments, template switching was able to capture about one barcoded beta molecule for every two T cells that were present.

The sample holds one count of this clonotype. With a J-beta primer mix and a sample-barcoded 5' primer, a second PCR ran about 7 to 11 cycles. Each TCR beta cDNA got a 12-nucleotide random molecular identifier. TCRdb passed the 5' RACE reads through MiXCR, listing each CDR3 protein once. The table has roughly 1,800,000 distinct CDR3 sequences, less than 50% seen once. The receptor was derived from a middle-aged woman in good health. The sequenced sample was blood.

CDR3 DNA: TGTGCCAGCAGCTTGAACAGGGGAGGGGAAAAACTGTTTTTT. This sequence encodes CASSLNRGGEKLFF. J is TRBJ1-4 and V is TRBV7-2; 7 nucleotides match TRBD1. Germline CDR1 and CDR2: SGHTA and FQGNSA. CDR3 length equals 14 residues. J was trimmed by 8 bases and V by 3 bases; bases with no gene match: 6.